This T cell receptor (beta chain) derives from a study of vaccination effects on CD4 cells after COVID-19. This clone is a singleton in its sample. Its specificity is unknown. Assay used: immunoSEQ multiplex PCR; TCRdb lists only in-frame clones, some missing. There are some 70,000 clones in the sample; over 70% occur only once, and 12% lies in the top ten. With the ViraFEST assay, the study expanded antigen-specific CD4+ T cells using viral peptide pools, then sequenced them. The authors isolated CD4+ T cells after 10 days of culture. According to the study, vaccine recipients showed no prior SARS-CoV-2 infection and negative nucleocapsid antibodies. Cells had half their medium changed to IL-2 medium on days 3 and 7. The V segment lost 2 bases and the J segment 7 bases; nucleotides outside the gene matches: 6. CDR3 length: 15 residues. Germline V gene data show CDR1 as WSHSY and CDR2 as SAAADI. Study-wide results and limits: Researchers report that only 1 of 255 vaccine-induced clones in healthy vaccinees cross-reacted with common cold coronaviruses. Both infection-induced and vaccine-induced clones contracted markedly at late post-vaccination timepoints.

Sequencing was performed on CD4+ T cells from PBMCs cultured with SARS-CoV-2 spike peptides, taken before COVID-19 vaccination. The V and J genes are TRBV10-2 and TRBJ2-5; 11 nucleotides line up with TRBD2. The TCR sequence derives from a human donor who received a COVID-19 vaccine. The CDR3 DNA reads as TGCGCCAGCAGTGAGGTAGCGGGGGGGCGAGGGACCCAGTACTTC. As protein: CASSEVAGGRGTQYF.